These 20 T cell receptor beta chains originate from one sample sequenced in a study of blood T cell repertoires in COVID-19. The method was immunoSEQ multiplex PCR; TCRdb's version includes in-frame clones alone and lacks a portion of them. This repertoire shows more than 250,000 clones, around 88% found once; its top ten account for 1.6%. The sequencing sample was made of peripheral blood. The origin of the receptors is a woman in her twenties or thirties with COVID-19, enrolled during active disease.

This chain links TRBV5-4 with TRBJ1-1, with TRBD1 as a possible D gene (6 bases). CDR3 length equals 18 residues. V was cut by 2 bases and J by 1 base, with 21 bases left in between. CDR1 and CDR2 from the germline V gene are SGHNT and YYREEE (reference sequence). CDR3 in amino acids: CASSLLMVVGGSNTEAFF. Here the CDR3 DNA reads TGTGCCAGCAGCTTACTGATGGTCGTAGGGGGATCGAACACTGAAGCTTTCTTT. The whole variable domain, filled in from reference TRBV5-4 and TRBJ1-1, reads ETGVTQSPTHLIKTRGQQVTLRCSSQSGHNTVSWYQQALGQGPQFIFQYYREEENGRGNFPPRFSGLQFPNYSSELNVNALELDDSALYLCASSLLMVVGGSNTEAFFGQGTRLTVV.

J is TRBJ2-3 and V is TRBV4-1; D might be TRBD2 (5 bases). CDR3 length: 15 amino acids. V lost 1 base to trimming and J lost 3 bases, with 11 bases between them. Per the germline V gene, CDR1 is MGHRA and CDR2 is YSYEKL. CDR3 amino acids: CASSQVGVRTDTQYF. CDR3 coding DNA: TGCGCCAGCAGCCAAGTCGGGGTTCGGACAGATACGCAGTATTTT.

The chain carries TRBV28 and TRBJ2-1; maybe TRBD2 (6 bases). Germline V gene sequence: CDR1 MDHEN, CDR2 SYDVKM. The CDR3 runs to 11 residues. V was clipped by 5 bases and J by 10 bases, with 9 bases between them. CDR3 sequence (DNA): TGTGCCAGCAGTAGGGACTGGGAGCAGTTCTTC. Translating gives CASSRDWEQFF.

This clone has more than one count but fewer than ten. The chain combines TRBV4-3 with TRBJ1-4; D gene ambiguous. Germline CDR1 is LGHNA and CDR2 is YSLEER. Trimming stripped 5 bases from V and 4 bases from J, with 14 bases between. CDR3 length: 15 amino acids. The CDR3 region has the DNA TGCGCCAGCAGCGGACGGGAAGCGGGTAATGAAAAACTGTTTTTT. Protein: CASSGREAGNEKLFF.

J is TRBJ2-7 and V is TRBV2, with TRBD1 matching 7 bases. The V gene's germline CDR1 is SNHLY and CDR2 FYNNEI. The CDR3 spans 16 residues. J lost 0 bases, V lost 6 bases, and 11 bases had no gene match. As DNA, the CDR3 is TGTGCCAGCAGACCAGCCCGACAGGGAAACTCCTACGAGCAGTACTTC. It is translated as CASRPARQGNSYEQYF.

The rearrangement links TRBV7-9 to TRBJ1-2; TRBD1 agrees at 7 bases. With V trimmed by 5 bases and J by 6 bases, 9 bases remained unmatched. Germline loops: CDR1 SEHNR, CDR2 FQNEAQ (reference sequence). The CDR3 runs to 14 residues. CDR3 bases: TGTGCCAGCAGCCTAACAGGGGTCGGCAATGGCTACACCTTC. Its protein is CASSLTGVGNGYTF. Combining the CDR3 with reference TRBV7-9 and TRBJ1-2 gives the whole variable domain DTGVSQNPRHKITKRGQNVTFRCDPISEHNRLYWYRQTLGQGPEFLTYFQNEAQLEKSRLLSDRFSAERPKGSFSTLEIQRTEQGDSAMYLCASSLTGVGNGYTFGSGTRLTVV.

J is TRBJ2-2 and V is TRBV5-6; D is ambiguous. Trimming took 2 bases from V and 5 from J, leaving 13 bases between them. Germline values: CDR1 SGHDT, CDR2 YYEEEE. The CDR3 length is 15 residues. The CDR3 DNA is TGTGCCAGCAGCTTCAAAACAATCTGGACCGGGGAGCTGTTTTTT. This gives the protein CASSFKTIWTGELFF.

The genes are TRBV7-2 and TRBJ2-5; 10 bases match TRBD2. Unmatched junction bases numbered 7, after V lost 5 bases and J lost 4 bases. The CDR3 covers 15 residues. Looked up from germline, CDR1 is SGHTA and CDR2 is FQGNSA. The CDR3 here is CASSPKRGGGETQYF. In nucleotides, the CDR3 is TGTGCCAGCAGCCCCAAGCGGGGGGGCGGAGAGACCCAGTACTTC.

In regard to this clone: Germline and junction disagree at one end, which may indicate a read error. The chain is built from TRBV5-5 and TRBJ1-3; possibly TRBD1 for D (6 bases). This CDR3 contains 12 residues. Germline V lookup: CDR1 SGHKS, CDR2 YYEKEE (reference sequence). The CDR3 spells CASSLDADSLNF. CDR3 coding DNA: TGTGCCAGCAGCTTGGACGCGGACAGCTTGAATTTT.

This rearrangement joins TRBV4-2 to TRBJ1-2; tentative D call: TRBD1 (6 bases). The CDR3 extends over 16 amino acids. V shed 0 bases and J shed 3 bases, with 14 bases lying between them. Germline assignment: CDR1 LGHNA and CDR2 YNFKEQ. CDR3 amino acids: CASSQEWADRDYGYTF. CDR3 bases: TGTGCCAGCAGCCAAGAATGGGCGGACAGAGACTATGGCTACACCTTC.

The gene calls are TRBV28 and TRBJ1-3; 9 bases line up with TRBD1. This CDR3 is 14 amino acids long. Germline values: CDR1 MDHEN, CDR2 SYDVKM. The V and J ends lost 2 bases and 9 bases, in that order; junction bases with no gene match: 5. This CDR3 reads CASSLGTGWSTIYF. CDR3 in DNA: TGTGCCAGCAGTTTAGGGACAGGGTGGTCCACCATATATTTT.

This chain links TRBV7-9 with TRBJ2-2, with D maybe TRBD2 (6 bases). This CDR3 contains 14 residues. The germline V gene has CDR1 SEHNR and CDR2 FQNEAQ (reference sequence). The V end lost 7 bases, the J end lost 6 bases, and 15 bases lay between the germline ends. CDR3 sequence: CASTQRVGPGELFF. The CDR3, as DNA: TGTGCCAGCACCCAGCGGGTGGGGCCCGGGGAGCTGTTTTTT. Together with reference TRBV7-9 and TRBJ2-2, the CDR3 gives the full variable domain: DTGVSQNPRHKITKRGQNVTFRCDPISEHNRLYWYRQTLGQGPEFLTYFQNEAQLEKSRLLSDRFSAERPKGSFSTLEIQRTEQGDSAMYLCASTQRVGPGELFFGEGSRLTVL.

V is TRBV3-1 (or the pseudogene TRBV3-2) and J is TRBJ2-3; TRBD2 matches 7 bases. The CDR3 runs 17 residues. The germline V gene encodes CDR1 LGHDT and CDR2 YNNKEL (reference sequence). After removal of 2 bases from V and 0 bases from J, the junction contained 8 bases not matched to a gene. The DNA for the CDR3 is TGTGCCAGCAGCCAATTGACTAGCCCTACTAGCACAGATACGCAGTATTTT. Its protein is CASSQLTSPTSTDTQYF.

This clone has a single count. The rearrangement joins TRBV12-3 or TRBV12-4 to TRBJ1-5; D is perhaps TRBD1 (6 bases). Trimming shortened V by 6 bases and J by 0 bases, and 6 bases separated the two germline ends. This CDR3 region has 13 residues. CDR3 residues: CASRGGSNQPQHF. CDR3 DNA: TGTGCCAGCAGAGGGGGTAGCAATCAGCCCCAGCATTTT.

The chain employs TRBV5-6 and TRBJ1-3; perhaps TRBD1 as D (6 bases). Germline V gives CDR1 SGHDT, CDR2 YYEEEE. V was clipped by 0 bases and J by 13 bases, with 11 bases between them. The CDR3 covers 12 residues. The CDR3: CASSLATGPIYF. CDR3 DNA sequence: TGTGCCAGCAGCTTGGCGACAGGCCCTATATATTTT.

Written as DNA, the CDR3 is TGCGCCAGCAGCTTGGAGGGGGCTCACTATGGCTACACCTTC. Translating it yields CASSLEGAHYGYTF. The V and J genes are TRBV5-1 and TRBJ1-2, with TRBD1 matching over 7 bases. This CDR3 has 14 residues. V gave up 0 bases and J gave up 3 bases; unmatched junction bases: 2. Germline CDR1 SGHRS, CDR2 YFSETQ.

V and J are TRBV5-5 and TRBJ1-1, with D unresolved. The CDR3 has 16 residues. Germline CDR1 reads SGHKS; CDR2 reads YYEKEE (reference sequence). V lost 3 bases, J lost 4 bases, and 19 bases lay in between. The CDR3 region has the DNA TGTGCCAGCAGCTACTTTTATTCGGGCCGGGGCACTGAAGCTTTCTTT. Translating it yields CASSYFYSGRGTEAFF.

The CDR3 DNA reads as TGTGCCAGCAGCTACCAGGGTCCTGGAAACACCATATATTTT. This translates into CASSYQGPGNTIYF. The chain couples TRBV13 to TRBJ1-3; possibly TRBD1 for D (5 bases). The CDR3 is 14 amino acids. CDR1 and CDR2 from the germline V gene are PRHDT and FYEKMQ (reference sequence). The ends were cut back, 4 bases at V and 2 bases at J, with 9 bases in the middle.

Written as DNA, the CDR3 is TGTGCCAGCAGCTGGGCAGGGGGATTCGGGGAGCTGTTTTTT. Protein: CASSWAGGFGELFF. The chain recombines TRBV5-4 with TRBJ2-2, with TRBD1 matching 7 bases. V dropped 3 bases and J dropped 7; count of bases not matched to a gene: 6. The CDR3 is 14 amino acids. Germline V gene sequence: CDR1 SGHNT, CDR2 YYREEE (reference sequence).

This clone was seen once. This chain's CDR3 is CASRQQGFEAFF. In DNA, the CDR3 is TGTGCCAGCAGGCAACAGGGGTTTGAAGCTTTCTTT. J is TRBJ1-1 and V is TRBV2, with TRBD1 matching 7 bases. CDR3 size: 12 residues. J gave up 7 bases and V 6 bases, and 5 bases lay outside the gene matches. Looked up from germline, CDR1 is SNHLY and CDR2 is FYNNEI.